This T cell receptor beta chain was captured in a study of regulatory T cells in long-lasting Graves disease. Whole-study findings and limits: Persistent disease preferred TRBV28, TRBJ1-2 and TRBJ2-5.

There are many counts of this clonotype. Its matching antigen is unknown. Time point here: persistent/refractory GD, antithyroid drugs over 5 years with positive TRAb. Making the TCR library involved RNA that had been extracted from PBMCs. Libraries of TCR beta came from iRepertoire HTBI primers plus Arm-PCR of CDR3 regions. TCRdb used MiXCR to reprocess the multiplex PCR reads, holding one entry per CDR3 protein. The profile covers around 510,000 distinct CDR3 sequences, with less than 25% appearing a single time and 7% to 9.5% taken by the ten largest. This CDR3 comprises 15 residues. The V and J ends lost 4 bases and 1 base respectively, with 8 bases between them. CDR1 is MNHEY, CDR2 SMNVEV, per germline (reference sequence).

The origin of this receptor is a female donor with Graves disease. The chain employs TRBV27 and TRBJ2-6; D is ambiguous. Here the sequenced sample was peripheral blood mononuclear cells (PBMCs), taken when the disease was refractory, from a patient treated with antithyroid drugs. CDR3 sequence: CASSSYASGANVLTF. As DNA, the CDR3 is TGTGCCAGCAGTTCCTACGCGTCTGGGGCCAACGTCCTGACTTTC.